This record covers a single T cell receptor (beta chain). V shed 2 bases and J shed 0 bases, with 9 bases lying between them. The CDR3 length is 15 residues. CDR1 is SGHAT, CDR2 FQNNGV, per germline. The data originate from a study of control samples from healthy donors and cancer patients. Clones were read by immunoSEQ multiplex PCR, and TCRdb kept only the in-frame ones, dropping some. In the table there are 190,000 or so clones, about 93% of which are singletons. Source material: blood. This sequence originates from a man aged 18 to 29 in good health. The genes are TRBV11-2 and TRBJ2-3; D unresolved. In nucleotides, the CDR3 is TGTGCCAGCAGCTTATTCAGTACTAGCACAGATACGCAGTATTTT. Its protein product is CASSLFSTSTDTQYF.